The 29 T cell receptor beta chains below were found in one sample sequenced in a study of T cell changes during pregnancy in multiple sclerosis. Repertoires were generated with immunoSEQ multiplex PCR, while TCRdb's copy carries only in-frame clones and drops some. The repertoire holds approximately 70,000 clones, roughly 91% seen once, with around 0.64% in the top ten. The specimen comprised peripheral blood, sampled in the third trimester of pregnancy. The receptor set was obtained from a female donor in good health, enrolled as a control in a pregnancy study.

In its sample, this clone was seen a few times. This chain links TRBV6-5 with TRBJ2-5; TRBD2 matches 9 bases. Germline lookup yields CDR1 MNHEY and CDR2 SVGAGI. The CDR3 extends over 16 amino acids. V lost 2 bases, J lost 5 bases, and 9 bases stayed unmatched. As DNA, the CDR3 is TGTGCCAGCAGTTACCAGGCGGGAGGGCCGAGGGAGACCCAGTACTTC. This sequence encodes CASSYQAGGPRETQYF.

The chain couples TRBV11-3 to TRBJ1-1; D is undetermined. Between the trimmed V and J ends, which lost 1 base and 0 bases, there was a span of 9 bases. CDR3 length: 15 residues. The germline V gene has CDR1 SGHNT and CDR2 YENEEA. Here the CDR3 reads CASSLGGGLNTEAFF. Written as DNA, the CDR3 is TGTGCCAGCAGCTTAGGGGGAGGTCTGAACACTGAAGCTTTCTTT.

The genes are TRBV13 and TRBJ2-7; possibly TRBD2 for D (6 bases). The CDR3 is 15 residues long. In germline, CDR1 is PRHDT, CDR2 FYEKMQ (reference sequence). V lost 0 bases and J 2 bases, leaving 11 bases between the germline ends. This chain's CDR3 is CASSLGGRGTYEQYF. The CDR3 DNA follows: TGTGCCAGCAGCTTAGGGGGTCGCGGGACCTACGAGCAGTACTTC.

The chain links TRBV6-6 to TRBJ1-3; perhaps TRBD1 as D (5 bases). The CDR3 totals 14 residues. Germline CDR1 MNHNY, CDR2 SVGAGI (reference sequence). V dropped 0 bases and J dropped 4 bases, with 7 bases sitting between them. The DNA for the CDR3 is TGTGCCAGCAGTTACTCGGGGGGGGGAAACACCATATATTTT. It encodes CASSYSGGGNTIYF.

Points on this clone: The same CDR3 can be traced to other DNA sequences in this sample. This rearrangement joins TRBV15 to TRBJ1-4; D not resolved. The CDR3 consists of 13 residues. Between the trimmed V and J ends, which lost 1 base and 7 bases, there was a span of 7 bases. Germline V lookup: CDR1 LNHNV, CDR2 YYDKDF (reference sequence). CDR3 DNA sequence: TGTGCCACCAGCAGAGTTCCGTCTGAAAAACTGTTTTTT. Amino acids: CATSRVPSEKLFF. Based on the CDR3 plus reference TRBV15 and TRBJ1-4, the full variable domain is DAMVIQNPRYQVTQFGKPVTLSCSQTLNHNVMYWYQQKSSQAPKLLFHYYDKDFNNEADTPDNFQSRRPNTSFCFLDIRSPGLGDTAMYLCATSRVPSEKLFFGSGTQLSVL.

The rearrangement links TRBV18 to TRBJ2-7, with a possible D match to TRBD2 (6 bases). The CDR3 sequence is 15 residues long. Trimming took off 1 base at V and 1 base at J, with 11 bases between the two ends. In germline, CDR1 is KGHSH, CDR2 LQKENI. CDR3 bases: TGTGCCAGCTCACCACATCCCGGGGGATCCTACGAGCAGTACTTC. Protein: CASSPHPGGSYEQYF.

V and J are TRBV21-1 and TRBJ2-5; whether TRBD2, the table's D call, matches the DNA was not checked. TRBV21-1 is labeled a pseudogene. This CDR3 region has 19 residues. The CDR3 DNA reads TGTGCCAGCAGCAAAGTGACGTCTAGCGGGACCGAGCCCCCAGAGACCCAGTACTTC. This translates into CASSKVTSSGTEPPETQYF.

The rearrangement links TRBV7-2 to TRBJ2-7; the D is unclear. The CDR3 is made up of 14 amino acids. V dropped 1 base and J dropped 2 bases, with 9 bases sitting between them. From germline, CDR1 is SGHTA and CDR2 FQGNSA. This chain's CDR3 is CASSLVPVTYEQYF. The CDR3 DNA reads as TGTGCCAGCAGCTTAGTACCAGTTACCTACGAGCAGTACTTC.

The V call is TRBV6-1, the J call TRBJ1-1; unclear D gene. Trimming pared 9 bases from V and 7 bases from J, leaving 12 bases between. The V gene's germline CDR1 is MNHNS and CDR2 SASEGT. This CDR3 comprises 11 residues. The CDR3 spells CASLRSYEAFF. The CDR3 DNA is TGTGCCAGTCTCCGGAGCTATGAAGCTTTCTTT.

This clone was detected once. This chain connects TRBV7-2 to TRBJ1-2; no reliable D call. Trimming took 3 bases from V and 4 from J, leaving 9 bases between them. The germline CDR1 and CDR2 sequences are SGHTA and FQGNSA. The CDR3 length is 13 residues. The CDR3 DNA follows: TGTGCCAGCAGCTTGGTCGACATCTATGGCTACACCTTC. Protein sequence: CASSLVDIYGYTF. The full variable domain, rest sourced from reference TRBV7-2 and TRBJ1-2, is GAGVSQSPSNKVTEKGKDVELRCDPISGHTALYWYRQSLGQGLEFLIYFQGNSAPDKSGLPSDRFSAERTGGSVSTLTIQRTQQEDSAVYLCASSLVDIYGYTFGSGTRLTVV.

The chain is built from TRBV4-1 and TRBJ2-7; D may be TRBD2 (5 bases). V lost 4 bases to trimming and J lost 2 bases, with 9 bases between them. This CDR3 contains 13 residues. Per the germline V gene, CDR1 is MGHRA and CDR2 is YSYEKL. CDR3 region: CASSLRVAYEQYF. The CDR3 DNA is TGCGCCAGCAGCCTGCGGGTGGCCTACGAGCAGTACTTC.

The gene calls are TRBV7-2 and TRBJ1-6, with 9 bases identical to TRBD1. The CDR3 length is 15 residues. V was clipped by 2 bases and J by 11 bases; unmatched bases: 7. Germline values: CDR1 SGHTA, CDR2 FQGNSA. CDR3: CASSLQPGQGTPLHF. CDR3 sequence (DNA): TGTGCCAGCAGCTTACAGCCGGGACAGGGAACACCCCTCCACTTT.

This chain links TRBV28 with TRBJ2-3; TRBD2 is a possible D gene (5 bases). The CDR3 has 14 residues. The V gene lost 5 bases and the J gene lost 0 bases, with 9 bases spanning the gap. Germline loops: CDR1 MDHEN, CDR2 SYDVKM. CDR3 sequence: CASSRSASTDTQYF. CDR3 DNA: TGTGCCAGCAGTCGTAGCGCTAGCACAGATACGCAGTATTTT.

The rearrangement joins TRBV19 to TRBJ1-5; D is unresolved. The V gene's germline CDR1 is LNHDA and CDR2 SQIVND (reference sequence). Trimming shortened V by 5 bases and J by 2 bases, and 13 bases separated the two germline ends. The CDR3 loop spans 15 amino acids. In nucleotides, the CDR3 is TGTGCCAGTAGTCGACCCGGAGGGCGCAATCAGCCCCAGCATTTT. The encoded protein is CASSRPGGRNQPQHF. Combining the CDR3 with reference TRBV19 and TRBJ1-5 gives the whole variable domain DGGITQSPKYLFRKEGQNVTLSCEQNLNHDAMYWYRQDPGQGLRLIYYSQIVNDFQKGDIAEGYSVSREKKESFPLTVTSAQKNPTAFYLCASSRPGGRNQPQHFGDGTRLSIL.

The chain couples TRBV9 to TRBJ2-7; possibly TRBD2 for D (6 bases). The CDR3 runs to 13 residues. V was clipped by 2 bases and J by 7 bases, with 13 bases between them. Germline V lookup: CDR1 SGDLS, CDR2 YYNGEE. Here the CDR3 DNA reads TGTGCCAGCAGCGTGTCCACCCGGGGGGAGCAGTACTTC. Translated: CASSVSTRGEQYF. The whole variable domain, remainder taken from reference TRBV9 and TRBJ2-7, is DSGVTQTPKHLITATGQRVTLRCSPRSGDLSVYWYQQSLDQGLQFLIQYYNGEERAKGNILERFSAQQFPDLHSELNLSSLELGDSALYFCASSVSTRGEQYFGPGTRLTVT.

V and J are TRBV19 and TRBJ2-1, with unresolved D. Looked up from germline, CDR1 is LNHDA and CDR2 is SQIVND (reference sequence). This CDR3 has 11 amino acids. The CDR3 DNA follows: TGTTTGAGTCGGATGGGCGATGAGCAGTTCTTC. Translated, it gives CLSRMGDEQFF.

The V gene is TRBV19, the J gene TRBJ1-2, with 7 nucleotides matching TRBD1. The germline V gene encodes CDR1 LNHDA and CDR2 SQIVND (reference sequence). V shed 5 bases and J 3 bases; nucleotides not matched to a gene: 12. This CDR3 has 16 amino acids. The CDR3 region is CASSHDPRDRDYGYTF. As DNA, the CDR3 is TGTGCCAGTAGTCACGACCCCCGGGACAGAGACTATGGCTACACCTTC.

The rearrangement joins TRBV9 to TRBJ2-5; 11 bases align to TRBD1. CDR1 is SGDLS, CDR2 YYNGEE, per germline. V shed 3 bases, J shed 5 bases, and the junction held 6 bases outside the gene matches. The CDR3 has 15 residues. The CDR3 is CASSAGTGGLETQYF. For the CDR3, the DNA is TGTGCCAGCAGCGCCGGGACAGGGGGTTTGGAGACCCAGTACTTC.

In DNA, the CDR3 is TGTGCCAGCAGTTCACGTAGAATGGCTTTCTTT. This translates into CASSSRRMAFF. This sequence joins TRBV28 and TRBJ1-1; D is ambiguous. The V end lost 4 bases, the J end lost 11 bases, and 11 bases lay between the germline ends. The CDR3 totals 11 residues. In germline, CDR1 is MDHEN, CDR2 SYDVKM.

The chain carries TRBV7-2 and TRBJ1-5; D might be TRBD1 (5 bases). With 5 bases removed from V and 6 bases from J, the gap between germline ends came to 11 bases. This CDR3 has 13 residues. The V gene's germline CDR1 is SGHTA and CDR2 FQGNSA. The CDR3 protein is CASSPGGVQPQHF. The CDR3, as DNA: TGTGCCAGCAGCCCGGGGGGGGTTCAGCCCCAGCATTTT.

This chain joins TRBV11-2 and TRBJ2-4; tentative D call: TRBD1 (6 bases). V lost 8 bases, J lost 5 bases, and 13 bases lay in between. CDR1 SGHAT and CDR2 FQNNGV come from the germline V gene. The CDR3 runs to 13 residues. The CDR3 DNA reads as TGTGCCAGCTTGAAGAACAGGGAAAACATTCAGTACTTC. Translating gives CASLKNRENIQYF.

The rearrangement joins TRBV27 to TRBJ2-1; the match to TRBD2 covers 12 bases. Germline trimming cut 7 bases from V and 6 bases from J; bases unmatched to any gene: 13. CDR1 is MNHEY, CDR2 SMNVEV, per germline (reference sequence). The CDR3 loop spans 17 amino acids. The DNA of the CDR3 is TGTGCCAGCACGAAGAGCGGTGGACTAGCGGGGTTCAATGAGCAGTTCTTC. It is translated as CASTKSGGLAGFNEQFF.

The chain has TRBV28 and TRBJ2-7; 9 nucleotides agree with TRBD1. V lost 5 bases, J lost 1 base, and 6 bases stayed unmatched. In germline, CDR1 is MDHEN, CDR2 SYDVKM. The CDR3 spans 15 residues. The CDR3 loop is CASSTPGTGSYEQYF. In nucleotides, the CDR3 is TGTGCCAGCAGTACCCCCGGGACAGGGTCCTACGAGCAGTACTTC.

The V and J genes are TRBV5-8 and TRBJ1-5; unclear D gene. This CDR3 contains 15 residues. Trimming cost V 6 bases and J 0 bases, with 13 bases left between them. CDR1 SGHTS and CDR2 YDEGEE come from the germline V gene. CDR3 DNA: TGTGCCAGCACCTACAGTGTCGATAGCAATCAGCCCCAGCATTTT. Translating it yields CASTYSVDSNQPQHF.

The genes are TRBV6-5 and TRBJ2-3; D possibly corresponds to TRBD2 (5 bases). The CDR3 consists of 15 residues. Germline lookup yields CDR1 MNHEY and CDR2 SVGAGI. Trimming shortened V by 2 bases and J by 5 bases, and 14 bases separated the two germline ends. The CDR3 bases are TGTGCCAGCAGTTACGATCGACTCGGGATAGATACGCAGTATTTT. Amino acid sequence: CASSYDRLGIDTQYF.

The chain joins TRBV30 to TRBJ2-5; tentative D call: TRBD2 (5 bases). Germline CDR1 and CDR2: GTSNPN and SVGIG (reference sequence). CDR3 length: 16 amino acids. V lost 0 bases and J lost 3, with 17 bases in between. The CDR3 DNA reads TGTGCCTGGAGTGTGGACGTTACGGGGTTTGAAGAGACCCAGTACTTC. Its translation: CAWSVDVTGFEETQYF.

J is TRBJ2-7 and V is TRBV4-3, with 14 bases identical to TRBD2. The ends lost 1 base at V and 7 bases at J; junction bases unmatched: 6. The CDR3 has 16 residues. The germline CDR1 and CDR2 sequences are LGHNA and YSLEER. The CDR3: CASSQGTSGGSGEQYF. In DNA, the CDR3 is TGCGCCAGCAGCCAAGGGACTAGCGGGGGGTCGGGTGAGCAGTACTTC.

DNA for the CDR3: TGCGCCAGCAGCCGAGATCCGGGACAGTTAAATGAAAAACTGTTTTTT. It codes for CASSRDPGQLNEKLFF. The chain employs TRBV4-3 and TRBJ1-4, with 7 bases lining up with TRBD1. J gave up 5 bases and V 4 bases, and 10 bases lay outside the gene matches. CDR1 LGHNA and CDR2 YSLEER come from the germline V gene. The CDR3 totals 16 residues.

In the case of this clone: An end of the junction differs from the germline gene, which may be a read error. The chain employs TRBV6-5 and TRBJ1-2; D might be TRBD1 (5 bases). Germline assignment: CDR1 MNHEY and CDR2 SVGAGI. CDR3 size: 12 residues. The CDR3 coding sequence is TGTGCCAGCAGTTACTCAGGGGTAGTCATGTGGTTC. Amino acids: CASSYSGVVMWF.